Following are 2 T cell receptor beta chains from one sample sequenced in a study of cytomegalovirus exposure and HLA in healthy donors (dated by TCRdb to 2016 to 2017). The library was produced with the immunoSEQ multiplex PCR assay. For the multiplex PCR, a mixture combining 60 forward primers for TCR Vbeta segments and 13 reverse primers for TCR Jbeta segments was used. TCRdb took over this immuneACCESS table, retaining in-frame rearrangements with V and J assigned. Such tables are incomplete; in checked studies, under half of the missing clones stem from an unresolved V gene, and the remainder is unexplained. For this sample there are under 150,000 clones; around three quarters appear just once. The ten largest make up around 1.9% of the sample. Sequenced sample: PBMCs. All receptors come from a woman in her fifties or sixties in good health and CMV-seronegative.

This chain joins TRBV6-1 and TRBJ2-7, with unresolved D. Germline CDR1 and CDR2: MNHNS and SASEGT. The CDR3 contains 15 residues. The V gene lost 2 bases and the J gene lost 3 bases, with 14 bases spanning the gap. CDR3 nucleotides: TGTGCCAGCAGTGAATGGCCTAGGCACAACTACGAGCAGTACTTC. Translation: CASSEWPRHNYEQYF.

The CDR3 nucleotides are TGTGCCAGCAGTCGTACAGGGAACACTGAAGCTTTCTTT. As protein: CASSRTGNTEAFF. The chain recombines TRBV6-1 with TRBJ1-1; D perhaps matches TRBD1 (5 bases). V shed 5 bases and J shed 1 base, with 8 bases lying between them. The CDR3 extends over 13 amino acids. Germline V gene sequence: CDR1 MNHNS, CDR2 SASEGT.